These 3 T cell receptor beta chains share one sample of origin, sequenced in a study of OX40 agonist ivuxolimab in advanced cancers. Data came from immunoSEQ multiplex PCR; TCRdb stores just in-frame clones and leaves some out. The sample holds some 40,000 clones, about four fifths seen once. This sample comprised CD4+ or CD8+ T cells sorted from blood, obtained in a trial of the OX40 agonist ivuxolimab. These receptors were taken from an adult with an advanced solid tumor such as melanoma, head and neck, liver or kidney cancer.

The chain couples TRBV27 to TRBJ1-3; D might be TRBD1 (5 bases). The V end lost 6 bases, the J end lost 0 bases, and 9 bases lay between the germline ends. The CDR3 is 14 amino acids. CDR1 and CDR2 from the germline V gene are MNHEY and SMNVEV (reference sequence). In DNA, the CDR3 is TGTGCCAGCAGCAGGGCAGCCTCTGGAAACACCATATATTTT. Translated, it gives CASSRAASGNTIYF.

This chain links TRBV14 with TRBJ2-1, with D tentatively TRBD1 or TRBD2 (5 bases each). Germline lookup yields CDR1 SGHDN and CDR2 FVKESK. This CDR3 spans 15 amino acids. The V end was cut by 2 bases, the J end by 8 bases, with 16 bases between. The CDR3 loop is CASSQWGTPVYEQFF. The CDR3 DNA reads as TGTGCCAGCAGCCAATGGGGGACGCCCGTCTATGAGCAGTTCTTC.

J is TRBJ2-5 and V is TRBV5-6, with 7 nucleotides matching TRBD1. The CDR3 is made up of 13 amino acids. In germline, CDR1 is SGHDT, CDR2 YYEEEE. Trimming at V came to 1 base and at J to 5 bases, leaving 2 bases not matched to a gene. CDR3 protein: CASSLKGGETQYF. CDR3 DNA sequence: TGTGCCAGCAGCTTGAAAGGGGGCGAGACCCAGTACTTC.